The following is a T cell receptor (beta chain) sequence with its context. The antigen remains unidentified. Germline CDR1 reads LGHNA; CDR2 reads YNFKEQ. Trimming pared 5 bases from V and 0 bases from J, leaving 15 bases between. This CDR3 spans 16 amino acids. The PCR made use of 60 Vbeta and 13 Jbeta primers. How the authors handled the data: The count from a later analysis was tens of millions of unique TCR beta chains, around 10 million of them shared. The table came from immunoSEQ multiplex PCR; TCRdb's copy has only in-frame clones and leaves some out. V and J calls and clone size are copied from that table; D and trimming were computed from the DNA. The repertoire holds roughly 280,000 clones, with under 80% as singletons. The source of the sample is a study of cytomegalovirus exposure and HLA in healthy donors. Study observations and caveats: When analyzed later, a missense DCLRE1C variant was found to be linked to TCR beta V- and J-gene trimming. More clonal expansion characterized HLA-associated TCR beta chains than equally common others in a later analysis. A later examination showed that TCR association rates differed by HLA locus, with DRB1 most and HLA-C fewest.

Sequencing used PBMCs. The rearrangement uses TRBV4-2 and TRBJ2-3; D remains unclear. The receptor's source is a female donor in good health and CMV-seronegative. The CDR3 spells CASSSEAPLSTDTQYF. The CDR3 nucleotides read TGTGCCAGCAGCTCTGAAGCGCCACTAAGCACAGATACGCAGTATTTT.